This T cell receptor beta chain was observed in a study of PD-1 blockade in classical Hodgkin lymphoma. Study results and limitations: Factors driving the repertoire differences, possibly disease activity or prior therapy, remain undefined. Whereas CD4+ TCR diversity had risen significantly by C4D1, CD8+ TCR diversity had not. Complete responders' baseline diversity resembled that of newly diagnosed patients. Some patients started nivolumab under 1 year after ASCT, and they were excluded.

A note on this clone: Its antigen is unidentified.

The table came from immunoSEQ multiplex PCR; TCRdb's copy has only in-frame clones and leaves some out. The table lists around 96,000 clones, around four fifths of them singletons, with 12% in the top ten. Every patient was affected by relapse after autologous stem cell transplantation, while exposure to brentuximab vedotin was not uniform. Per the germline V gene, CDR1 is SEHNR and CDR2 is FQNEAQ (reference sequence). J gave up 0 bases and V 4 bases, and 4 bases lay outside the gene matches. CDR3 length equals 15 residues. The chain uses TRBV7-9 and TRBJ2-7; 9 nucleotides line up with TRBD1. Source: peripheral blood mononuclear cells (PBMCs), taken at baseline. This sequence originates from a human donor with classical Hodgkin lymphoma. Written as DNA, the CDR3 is TGTGCCAGCAGCTCACGGACAGGGGTCTCCTACGAGCAGTACTTC. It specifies CASSSRTGVSYEQYF.